The next 21 T cell receptor beta chains were all read from a single sample in a study of cytomegalovirus exposure and HLA in healthy donors. The study ran its PCR with 60 Vbeta and 13 Jbeta primers. Assay used: immunoSEQ multiplex PCR; TCRdb lists only in-frame clones, some missing. This table has some 130,000 clones, around 80% appearing once. Sequencing was performed on PBMCs. The receptors shown here come from a middle-aged man in good health and CMV-seropositive.

The chain combines TRBV5-5 with TRBJ2-2; D is undetermined. CDR3 length equals 15 residues. CDR1 is SGHKS, CDR2 YYEKEE, per germline (reference sequence). The V gene lost 3 bases and the J gene lost 2 bases, with 11 bases spanning the gap. CDR3 in DNA: TGTGCCAGCAGCTCCGCTCTAATTAACACCGGGGAGCTGTTTTTT. Protein: CASSSALINTGELFF.

The rearrangement joins TRBV19 to TRBJ2-4; TRBD2 might be the D (5 bases). Trimming left V 4 bases short and J 4 bases short, with 8 bases between. CDR3 length equals 13 residues. CDR1 LNHDA and CDR2 SQIVND come from the germline V gene (reference sequence). The CDR3 here is CASSSGRKNIQYF. CDR3 bases: TGTGCCAGTAGTAGCGGGCGAAAAAACATTCAGTACTTC.

This chain's CDR3 is CASSSGLAPHEQYF. CDR3 in DNA: TGTGCCAGCAGTTCGGGACTAGCGCCGCACGAGCAGTACTTC. The chain combines TRBV6-5 with TRBJ2-7, with TRBD2 matching over 10 bases. The junction had 5 bases not matched to a gene; V was cut back by 4 bases and J by 5 bases. The CDR3 has 14 amino acids. Germline V gene lookup returns CDR1 MNHEY and CDR2 SVGAGI.

The chain recombines TRBV5-4 with TRBJ2-1; D remains ambiguous. Germline V gives CDR1 SGHNT, CDR2 YYREEE (reference sequence). Trimming pared 3 bases from V and 7 bases from J, leaving 5 bases between. This CDR3 has 11 residues. The CDR3 here is CASSYANEQFF. CDR3 coding DNA: TGTGCCAGCAGCTACGCGAATGAGCAGTTCTTC.

The gene calls are TRBV28 and TRBJ2-7; D may be TRBD2 (6 bases). The CDR3 length is 14 residues. Germline values: CDR1 MDHEN, CDR2 SYDVKM. Trimming took 7 bases from V and 0 from J, leaving 13 bases between them. CDR3 sequence reads: CASILSGGSYEQYF. The CDR3 bases are TGTGCCAGCATTCTATCCGGGGGCTCCTACGAGCAGTACTTC. The full variable domain, with the rest looked up from reference TRBV28 and TRBJ2-7, is DVKVTQSSRYLVKRTGEKVFLECVQDMDHENMFWYRQDPGLGLRLIYFSYDVKMKEKGDIPEGYSVSREKKERFSLILESASTNQTSMYLCASILSGGSYEQYFGPGTRLTVT.

This chain uses TRBV6-5 with TRBJ1-6; the D gene is possibly TRBD1 (5 bases). Per the germline V gene, CDR1 is MNHEY and CDR2 is SVGAGI. CDR3 length equals 14 residues. V lost 2 bases and J lost 7, with 9 bases in between. CDR3 in amino acids: CASSYRGRNSPLHF. Here the CDR3 DNA reads TGTGCCAGCAGTTACAGGGGCCGAAATTCACCCCTCCACTTT.

The V call is TRBV12-5, the J call TRBJ2-7; D uncertain. The CDR3 is made up of 14 amino acids. Germline loops: CDR1 LGHNT, CDR2 FRNRAP. Deletions cut 1 base from V and 3 bases from J, with 10 bases between. The CDR3 here is CASGLGSLNYEQYF. The DNA of the CDR3 is TGTGCTAGTGGTTTGGGGAGCCTTAACTACGAGCAGTACTTC.

V and J are TRBV6-6 and TRBJ2-1; D gene uncertain. The CDR3 is 11 amino acids. V was trimmed by 3 bases and J by 7 bases, leaving 4 bases between them. From germline, CDR1 is MNHNY and CDR2 SVGAGI (reference sequence). The CDR3 DNA reads as TGTGCCAGCAGTTATCTGAATGAGCAGTTCTTC. Protein product: CASSYLNEQFF.

The chain recombines TRBV29-1 with TRBJ2-3; TRBD1 matches at 9 bases. The CDR3 contains 15 residues. Looked up from germline, CDR1 is SQVTM and CDR2 is ANQGSEA. With V trimmed by 6 bases and J by 6 bases, 13 bases remained unmatched. CDR3 loop: CSVGSLQGAMDTQYF. CDR3 sequence (DNA): TGCAGCGTCGGATCTTTACAGGGGGCAATGGATACGCAGTATTTT.

This chain uses TRBV7-3 with TRBJ1-6; 8 bases match TRBD1. The length of the CDR3 is 14 residues. Germline V lookup: CDR1 SGHTA, CDR2 FQGTGA. Trimming at V came to 5 bases and at J to 10 bases, leaving 7 bases not matched to a gene. Here the CDR3 reads CASSIGQGDSPLHF. Written as DNA, the CDR3 is TGTGCCAGCAGCATTGGACAGGGAGACTCACCCCTCCACTTT.

The chain uses TRBV2 and TRBJ1-5, with D maybe TRBD1 (6 bases). Trimming shortened V by 5 bases and J by 5 bases, and 13 bases separated the two germline ends. Germline loops: CDR1 SNHLY, CDR2 FYNNEI. This CDR3 is 14 amino acids long. DNA for the CDR3: TGTGCCAGCAGTAGAAGGGGGGGAGATCAGCCCCAGCATTTT. Its protein is CASSRRGGDQPQHF.

J is TRBJ2-1 and V is TRBV27; 7 bases are a match to TRBD1. This CDR3 comprises 13 residues. Per germline, CDR1 MNHEY and CDR2 SMNVEV (reference sequence). The V segment lost 6 bases and the J segment 5 bases; nucleotides outside the gene matches: 4. The CDR3 region is CASSPGQNNEQFF. CDR3 nucleotide sequence: TGTGCCAGCAGCCCGGGACAGAACAATGAGCAGTTCTTC.

The chain employs TRBV27 and TRBJ1-1; 8 positions match TRBD1. The CDR3 is 14 residues long. V shed 4 bases and J 4 bases; nucleotides not matched to a gene: 5. The germline V gene has CDR1 MNHEY and CDR2 SMNVEV (reference sequence). CDR3 sequence reads: CASSYDRGATEAFF. The CDR3 DNA reads as TGTGCCAGCAGTTACGACAGGGGTGCCACTGAAGCTTTCTTT.

This sequence joins TRBV7-9 and TRBJ1-1; a weak D match, TRBD1 (5 bases). The CDR3 has 14 residues. V dropped 5 bases and J dropped 4 bases, with 14 bases sitting between them. Germline V CDR1 and CDR2: SEHNR, FQNEAQ (reference sequence). The CDR3 bases are TGTGCCAGCAGCCCTCGGGGGGGAGGCACTGAAGCTTTCTTT. Its protein product is CASSPRGGGTEAFF.

The chain employs TRBV14 and TRBJ1-2; possibly TRBD1 for D (5 bases). Germline-derived CDR1 and CDR2 are SGHDN and FVKESK. The length of the CDR3 is 13 residues. V shed 4 bases and J shed 1 base, with 7 bases lying between them. This CDR3 reads CASSPTDNYGYTF. In nucleotides, the CDR3 is TGTGCCAGCAGCCCGACAGATAACTATGGCTACACCTTC.

This chain connects TRBV27 to TRBJ1-1; possible D gene TRBD1, 5 bases. Trimming left V 6 bases short and J 4 bases short, with 12 bases between. The CDR3 sequence is 13 residues long. Per the germline V gene, CDR1 is MNHEY and CDR2 is SMNVEV (reference sequence). The CDR3 protein is CASSPWGGTEAFF. The CDR3 region has the DNA TGTGCCAGCAGCCCCTGGGGCGGCACTGAAGCTTTCTTT.

This rearrangement joins TRBV2 to TRBJ1-2; 10 nucleotides match TRBD1. The V and J ends lost 6 bases and 3 bases, in that order; junction bases with no gene match: 1. Germline CDR1 reads SNHLY; CDR2 reads FYNNEI. This CDR3 comprises 13 residues. The CDR3 spells CASRGTGDYGYTF. The CDR3 DNA reads as TGTGCCAGCAGGGGGACAGGGGACTATGGCTACACCTTC.

CDR3 sequence (DNA): TGTGCCAGCAGCCCCCAGGGGGGACTGAACACCGGGGAGCTGTTTTTT. It encodes CASSPQGGLNTGELFF. This chain links TRBV7-6 with TRBJ2-2; a weak D match, TRBD1 (7 bases). The germline CDR1 and CDR2 sequences are SGHVS and FNYEAQ. The V end lost 5 bases, the J end lost 1 base, and 14 bases lay between the germline ends. The CDR3 is made up of 16 amino acids.

The rearrangement links TRBV5-4 to TRBJ1-1; TRBD1 might be the D (6 bases). Per germline, CDR1 SGHNT and CDR2 YYREEE (reference sequence). CDR3 length: 11 residues. V gave up 9 bases and J gave up 4 bases, with 10 bases separating them. CDR3 in amino acids: CATHRATEAFF. CDR3 in DNA: TGTGCCACACACAGGGCCACTGAAGCTTTCTTT.

The chain links TRBV29-1 to TRBJ2-1; D not resolved. In germline, CDR1 is SQVTM, CDR2 ANQGSEA. The CDR3 runs 12 residues. Trimming stripped 7 bases from V and 1 base from J, with 8 bases between. CDR3 DNA: TGCAGCGGGTGTAGTTCCTACAATGAGCAGTTCTTC. Protein: CSGCSSYNEQFF.

This clone was seen only a few times. The chain carries TRBV19 and TRBJ1-2; D unresolved. Germline V gene data show CDR1 as LNHDA and CDR2 as SQIVND (reference sequence). There are 12 residues in the CDR3. V dropped 7 bases and J dropped 4 bases, with 10 bases sitting between them. CDR3 nucleotides: TGTGCCAGTACCTCACTGTCCTATGGCTACACCTTC. It is translated as CASTSLSYGYTF.